What follows describes a single T cell receptor beta chain. These data originate in a study of blood T cell repertoires in COVID-19. At the level of the study: PBMCs, B-cell-depleted T cells, or T cells provided the cDNA or gDNA that made up the material.

The CDR3 loop spans 13 amino acids. The ends were cut back, 9 bases at V and 0 bases at J, with 8 bases in the middle. Germline V gives CDR1 KGHDR, CDR2 SFDVKD. Living in roughly 23 US areas, the participants were between 18 and 89 years of age. Recovered status in Cohort 3 required two negative PCRs, clearance, or symptom resolution. Method: immunoSEQ multiplex PCR; TCRdb's copy keeps in-frame clones and lacks some. The table has about 280,000 clones, roughly 87% seen once. The source material was PBMCs or T cells enriched from blood (not recorded which). The TCR originated in a young woman who had recovered from COVID-19. The chain combines TRBV24-1 with TRBJ2-1; D ambiguous. This CDR3 is CATEAASYNEQFF. CDR3 coding DNA: TGTGCCACCGAGGCCGCCTCCTACAATGAGCAGTTCTTC.